One TCR beta chain is described in this entry. Its antigen is unidentified. One junction end does not reproduce the germline sequence, and a read error may be involved. TCRdb redid the calling of the reads with MiXCR, one entry per CDR3 protein. The repertoire holds about 770,000 distinct CDR3 sequences, with about 27% as singletons. This record comes from a study of T cell repertoires in cytomegalovirus infection. This receptor was identified in a human donor in good health (CMV status not recorded). Some clones in this sample may be carry-over from other donors' samples. The material was cultured CD8+ T cells from PBMCs, obtained from culture after CMV antigen stimulation.

The CDR3 is CASSPPFDF. As DNA, the CDR3 is TGTGCCAGCAGCCCTCCCTTCGACTTC. The chain employs TRBV7-9 and TRBJ1-2; D uncertain. The CDR3 consists of 9 residues. Germline loops: CDR1 SEHNR, CDR2 FQNEAQ (reference sequence).